These T cell receptor beta chains were read from a single sample in a study of T cell changes during pregnancy in multiple sclerosis. Measured with immunoSEQ multiplex PCR; TCRdb has only the in-frame clones, and not every one. The sample consists of tens of thousands of clones, 85% to 95% of them appearing once. The material sequenced was peripheral blood, taken before pregnancy. The source is a female donor with multiple sclerosis, enrolled in a pregnancy study. The CDR3 runs from the conserved cysteine through the conserved F or W. Fields, in order: clone size, D gene, J gene, V gene, CDR3 DNA, CDR3 protein. A D gene is named only where the DNA matches it firmly. Only part of the rows carry a size: once, few, many, or a class if the clone is expanded.

.	.	TRBJ2-2	TRBV5-1	TGCGCCAGCAGCGAGGGACAGAACACCGGGGAGCTGTTTTTT	CASSEGQNTGELFF
.	.	TRBJ1-3	TRBV6-5	TGTGCCAGCAGTTACTCGGAGTCCTCTGGAAACACCATATATTTT	CASSYSESSGNTIYF
.	TRBD1	TRBJ1-2	TRBV10-3	TGTGCCATCAGTGGTGGACAGGGCAACTATGGCTACACCTTC	CAISGGQGNYGYTF
once	.	TRBJ1-1	TRBV6-1	TGTGCCAGCAGTGGTCCCCTCGGGAGTTCGCCCACTGAAGCTTTCTTT	CASSGPLGSSPTEAFF
.	TRBD1	TRBJ2-5	TRBV11-2	TGTGCCAGCAGCTTAGATGACAGGGCAGAGACCCAGTACTTC	CASSLDDRAETQYF
.	TRBD1	TRBJ1-1	TRBV7-2	TGTGCCAGCAGCTTAGAAGGGACAGGGGGTACTGAAGCTTTCTTT	CASSLEGTGGTEAFF
.	.	TRBJ2-7	TRBV4-3	TGCGCCAGCAGCCAAGAAGTGTCCGGGGAGCAGTACTTC	CASSQEVSGEQYF
.	.	TRBJ1-1	TRBV27	TGTGCCAGCAGTTTAAGGGCAGGGAGGGGGGACACTGAAGCTTTCTTT	CASSLRAGRGDTEAFF
.	.	TRBJ1-5	TRBV29-1	TGCAGCGTTGGGGCAGATGAAGGCAATCAGCCCCAGCATTTT	CSVGADEGNQPQHF
.	TRBD2	TRBJ2-3	TRBV15	TGTGCCACCAGCAGAGTGGGAGGGATCACAGATACGCAGTATTTT	CATSRVGGITDTQYF
.	.	TRBJ2-3	TRBV6-1	TGTGCCAGCAAAACAGACACAGATACGCAGTATTTT	CASKTDTDTQYF
.	.	TRBJ1-5	TRBV21-1	TGTGCCAGCAGCGCCGGGACAGCCCCCAATCAGCCCCAGCATTTT	CASSAGTAPNQPQHF
.	.	TRBJ2-1	TRBV4-1	TGCGCCAGCGCACAGGACAATGAGCAGTTCTTC	CASAQDNEQFF
.	.	TRBJ2-1	TRBV11-3	TGTGCCAGCAGCTCGGGCTCAACGGGGAAGTTCTTC	CASSSGSTGKFF
.	.	TRBJ1-1	TRBV6-6	TGTGCCAGCAGTAGGCCTGGTTCGGGTGAAGCTTTCTTT	CASSRPGSGEAFF
.	TRBD1	TRBJ1-1	TRBV5-4	TGTGCCAGCAGCCTAGGGACAGGAATGAACACTGAAGCTTTCTTT	CASSLGTGMNTEAFF
.	TRBD2	TRBJ2-1	TRBV5-1	TGCGCCAGCAGCCGACGGGGGACTAGCGAGCACAATGAGCAGTTCTTC	CASSRRGTSEHNEQFF